This TCR beta chain was captured by sequencing in a study of blood T cell repertoires in COVID-19. Sequenced by immunoSEQ multiplex PCR; TCRdb stores in-frame clones only, minus some. The sample carries under 200,000 clones, approximately 86% recorded once. V was pared by 8 bases and J by 7 bases, with 6 bases of the junction left unmatched. The CDR3 consists of 13 residues. Germline CDR1 and CDR2: MNHEY and SVGAGI. What was sequenced was peripheral blood. This clonotype originated in a man between 65 and 79 years old with acute or convalescent COVID-19. This rearrangement joins TRBV6-5 to TRBJ1-5; 9 positions agree with TRBD1. The chain's CDR3 is CASAGQGGQPQHF. The CDR3, as DNA: TGTGCCAGCGCGGGACAGGGCGGACAGCCCCAGCATTTT.